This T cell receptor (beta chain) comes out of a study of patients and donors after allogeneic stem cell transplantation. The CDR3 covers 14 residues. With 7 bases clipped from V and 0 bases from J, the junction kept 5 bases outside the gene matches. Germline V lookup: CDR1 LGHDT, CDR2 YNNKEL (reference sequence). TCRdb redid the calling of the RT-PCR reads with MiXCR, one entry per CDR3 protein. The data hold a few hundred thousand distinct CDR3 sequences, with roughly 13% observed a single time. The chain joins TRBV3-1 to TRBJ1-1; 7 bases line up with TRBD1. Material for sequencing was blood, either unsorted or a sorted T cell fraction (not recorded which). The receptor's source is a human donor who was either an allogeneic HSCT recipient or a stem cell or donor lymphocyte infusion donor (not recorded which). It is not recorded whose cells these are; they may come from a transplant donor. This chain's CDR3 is CASNDRVLNTEAFF. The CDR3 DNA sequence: TGTGCCAGCAACGACAGGGTCCTGAACACTGAAGCTTTCTTT.